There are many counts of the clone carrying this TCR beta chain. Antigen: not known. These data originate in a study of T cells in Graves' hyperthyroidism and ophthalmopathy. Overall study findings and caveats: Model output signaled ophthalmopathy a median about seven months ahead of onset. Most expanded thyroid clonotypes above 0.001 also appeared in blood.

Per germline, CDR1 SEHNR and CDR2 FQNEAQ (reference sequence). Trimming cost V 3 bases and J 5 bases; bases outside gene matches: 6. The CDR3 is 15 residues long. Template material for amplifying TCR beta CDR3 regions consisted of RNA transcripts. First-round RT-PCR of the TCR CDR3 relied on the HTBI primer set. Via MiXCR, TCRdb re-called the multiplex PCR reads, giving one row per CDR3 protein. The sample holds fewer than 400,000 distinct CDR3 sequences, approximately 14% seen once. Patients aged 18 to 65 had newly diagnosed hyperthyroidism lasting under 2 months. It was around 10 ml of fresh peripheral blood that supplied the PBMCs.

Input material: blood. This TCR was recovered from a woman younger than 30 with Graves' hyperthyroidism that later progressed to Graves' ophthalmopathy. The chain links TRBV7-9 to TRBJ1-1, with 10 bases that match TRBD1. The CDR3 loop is CASSLGTGVYTEAFF. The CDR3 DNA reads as TGTGCCAGCAGCTTGGGGACAGGGGTATATACTGAAGCTTTCTTT.